These 21 T cell receptor beta chains were all obtained from the same sample, sequenced in a study of CD8 T cells in Susac syndrome. Random hexamers served to reverse transcribe roughly 0.5 to 1 ug RNA. MiXCR was run by TCRdb on the immunoSEQ multiplex PCR reads, yielding one entry per CDR3 protein. The sample consists of about 250,000 distinct CDR3 sequences, over 85% of them appearing once. The sample comprised CD4+ T cells from PBMCs. The receptors were gathered from a human donor with multiple sclerosis.

V and J are TRBV3-1 and TRBJ2-3; D is ambiguous. Germline CDR1 is LGHDT and CDR2 is YNNKEL (reference sequence). The CDR3 has 12 residues. The V end lost 4 bases, the J end lost 5 bases, and 7 bases lay between the germline ends. CDR3 sequence reads: CASSPREDTQYF. CDR3 nucleotide sequence: TGTGCCAGCAGCCCCAGAGAAGATACGCAGTATTTT.

CDR3 nucleotide sequence: TGTGCCAGCAGCCAAGATACGGGACTGCCAGGGTACGAGCAGTACTTC. This gives the protein CASSQDTGLPGYEQYF. V is TRBV3-1 and J is TRBJ2-7; D is perhaps TRBD2 (6 bases). Looked up from germline, CDR1 is LGHDT and CDR2 is YNNKEL (reference sequence). The CDR3 consists of 16 residues. V dropped 0 bases and J dropped 4 bases, with 16 bases sitting between them.

The rearrangement links TRBV20-1 to TRBJ2-7; possibly TRBD2 for D (6 bases). Germline V gives CDR1 DFQATT, CDR2 SNEGSKA (reference sequence). The CDR3 runs 12 residues. Deletions cut 4 bases from V and 4 bases from J, with 11 bases between. CDR3 nucleotides: TGCAGTGCTATAAGTGGGGGGTACGAGCAGTACTTC. It translates to CSAISGGYEQYF.

The V and J genes are TRBV6-5 and TRBJ1-4; no clear D. This CDR3 has 16 amino acids. Germline values: CDR1 MNHEY, CDR2 SVGAGI. Trimming removed 0 bases from V and 0 bases from J, with 8 bases in between. This CDR3 reads CASSYSASATNEKLFF. DNA for the CDR3: TGTGCCAGCAGTTACTCCGCTTCAGCAACTAATGAAAAACTGTTTTTT.

The gene calls are TRBV30 and TRBJ1-4, with a possible D match to TRBD1 (5 bases). The CDR3 spans 13 residues. V lost 7 bases and J 11 bases, leaving 20 bases between the germline ends. CDR1 is GTSNPN, CDR2 SVGIG, per germline (reference sequence). DNA of the CDR3: TGTGCCTTCTCCCCCCAGGGTCTTGGGAAACTGTTTTTT. The encoded protein is CAFSPQGLGKLFF.

The J gene is TRBJ1-5, the V gene TRBV7-2; D unresolved. CDR1 SGHTA and CDR2 FQGNSA come from the germline V gene. CDR3 size: 14 residues. V dropped 3 bases and J dropped 11 bases, with 17 bases sitting between them. The CDR3 nucleotides read TGTGCCAGCAGCTTGGCGCCGGCGGATAGAGCCCAGCATTTT. This encodes CASSLAPADRAQHF.

J is TRBJ2-7 and V is TRBV29-1; 9 bases line up with TRBD1. Germline lookup yields CDR1 SQVTM and CDR2 ANQGSEA. The CDR3 has 14 amino acids. V shed 5 bases and J 3 bases; nucleotides not matched to a gene: 8. CDR3 DNA sequence: TGCAGCGTTAAACCACAGGGGGCGAGCTACGAGCAGTACTTC. It is translated as CSVKPQGASYEQYF.

This chain links TRBV21-1 with TRBJ2-1; the table gives TRBD1 as D, unverified against the DNA. TRBV21-1 is reported as a pseudogene. The length of the CDR3 is 12 residues. The CDR3 is CAVGSLYNEQFF. Here the CDR3 DNA reads TGTGCCGTCGGGTCCCTTTACAATGAGCAGTTCTTC.

J is TRBJ1-6 and V is TRBV6-6; TRBD1 matches at 7 bases. The V segment lost 6 bases and the J segment 10 bases; nucleotides outside the gene matches: 15. The CDR3 sequence is 16 residues long. CDR1 is MNHNY, CDR2 SVGAGI, per germline (reference sequence). Here the CDR3 reads CASRTQGRQRISPLHF. CDR3 nucleotides: TGTGCCAGCAGGACACAGGGGCGGCAACGTATATCACCCCTCCACTTT.

The chain uses TRBV19 and TRBJ2-2; the match to TRBD1 covers 7 bases. With 4 bases clipped from V and 0 bases from J, the junction kept 2 bases outside the gene matches. Per the germline V gene, CDR1 is LNHDA and CDR2 is SQIVND (reference sequence). The CDR3 is made up of 15 amino acids. CDR3 in amino acids: CASSKGQSNTGELFF. CDR3 DNA: TGTGCCAGTAGTAAGGGACAGTCGAACACCGGGGAGCTGTTTTTT.

The chain's CDR3 is CAWSVSLGPGTYEQYV. The CDR3 region has the DNA TGTGCCTGGAGTGTTAGTTTAGGCCCCGGCACCTACGAGCAGTACGTC. V gene TRBV30 combines with J gene TRBJ2-7; D remains ambiguous. The V end lost 0 bases, the J end lost 2 bases, and 17 bases lay between the germline ends. Germline CDR1 and CDR2: GTSNPN and SVGIG (reference sequence). CDR3 length equals 16 residues.

This clonotype was seen once. This chain uses TRBV5-1 with TRBJ1-1; D may be TRBD1 (5 bases). V was clipped by 7 bases and J by 2 bases, with 12 bases between them. The CDR3 extends over 13 amino acids. Germline-derived CDR1 and CDR2 are SGHRS and YFSETQ. CDR3 amino acids: CASRQTFNTEAFF. In nucleotides, the CDR3 is TGCGCCAGCCGACAGACATTCAACACTGAAGCTTTCTTT.

The chain employs TRBV24-1 and TRBJ1-4; 8 bases align to TRBD1. The CDR3 sequence is 16 residues long. Germline trimming cut 2 bases from V and 7 bases from J; bases unmatched to any gene: 8. CDR1 is KGHDR and CDR2 is SFDVKD in the germline V gene. The chain's CDR3 is CATSDSGTGGGEKLFF. The CDR3, as DNA: TGTGCCACCAGTGATTCCGGGACAGGTGGGGGTGAAAAACTGTTTTTT.

The V gene is TRBV7-9, the J gene TRBJ2-1; the match to TRBD2 covers 14 bases. Germline V gene sequence: CDR1 SEHNR, CDR2 FQNEAQ (reference sequence). CDR3 size: 18 residues. The trim removed 5 bases at V and 5 bases at J, leaving 11 bases unmatched. Here the CDR3 DNA reads TGTGCCAGCAGCCGAATCGGGACTAGCGGGGGAGCTCACAATGAGCAGTTCTTC. Translation: CASSRIGTSGGAHNEQFF.

CDR3 nucleotides: TGTGCCAGCAGCTCAGGGCGGGGATGGGTGAACACTGAAGCTTTCTTT. Its translation is CASSSGRGWVNTEAFF. V and J are TRBV3-1 and TRBJ1-1, with D maybe TRBD1 (5 bases). The V end lost 5 bases, the J end lost 0 bases, and 16 bases lay between the germline ends. The CDR3 spans 16 residues. The germline V gene has CDR1 LGHDT and CDR2 YNNKEL (reference sequence).

The chain combines TRBV4-2 with TRBJ2-1, with D perhaps TRBD1 or TRBD2 (5 bases each). Trimming cost V 5 bases and J 12 bases, with 26 bases left between them. This CDR3 region has 16 residues. Germline lookup yields CDR1 LGHNA and CDR2 YNFKEQ. For the CDR3, the DNA is TGTGCCAGCAGCTCTCTCTCCGGGGCTTCCGGAATGGGGCAGTTCTTC. Translating gives CASSSLSGASGMGQFF.

This chain uses TRBV30 with TRBJ2-5, with a weak D call TRBD2 (5 bases). This CDR3 has 15 residues. The V end lost 0 bases, the J end lost 1 base, and 12 bases lay between the germline ends. Germline V gene lookup returns CDR1 GTSNPN and CDR2 SVGIG (reference sequence). The CDR3 DNA sequence: TGTGCCTGGAGTGTCGGCGGGCAGCGCCAAGAGACCCAGTACTTC. The encoded protein is CAWSVGGQRQETQYF.

In DNA form, the CDR3 reads TGTGCCAGCAGCTTAGGTCCAGGGTGGGACATGAACACTGAAGCTTTCTTT. This translates into CASSLGPGWDMNTEAFF. The gene calls are TRBV7-2 and TRBJ1-1, with D tentatively TRBD1 (6 bases). The CDR3 has 17 residues. Germline CDR1 and CDR2: SGHTA and FQGNSA. The ends were cut back, 1 base at V and 0 bases at J, with 15 bases in the middle. The full variable domain, with the rest looked up from reference TRBV7-2 and TRBJ1-1, is GAGVSQSPSNKVTEKGKDVELRCDPISGHTALYWYRQSLGQGLEFLIYFQGNSAPDKSGLPSDRFSAERTGGSVSTLTIQRTQQEDSAVYLCASSLGPGWDMNTEAFFGQGTRLTVV.

This chain joins TRBV7-9 and TRBJ2-1; D ambiguous. Germline V gene lookup returns CDR1 SEHNR and CDR2 FQNEAQ (reference sequence). Trimming shortened V by 5 bases and J by 8 bases, and 13 bases separated the two germline ends. The CDR3 totals 13 residues. CDR3 in DNA: TGTGCCAGCAGCCCCTTGAGGCGAGATGAGCAGTTCTTC. Translated: CASSPLRRDEQFF.

V and J are TRBV6-1 and TRBJ2-5; 9 bases align to TRBD2. Germline V gives CDR1 MNHNS, CDR2 SASEGT. Trimming cost V 5 bases and J 5 bases; bases outside gene matches: 18. CDR3 length: 18 amino acids. The CDR3 bases are TGTGCCAGCAGTCCTCTCGGGGACACCAGCGGGAGGATGGAGACCCAGTACTTC. Encoded protein: CASSPLGDTSGRMETQYF.

CDR3 bases: TGTGCCAGCAGCCCCCGGATCAGGGCCGGTAGCACAGATACGCAGTATTTT. It specifies CASSPRIRAGSTDTQYF. This chain joins TRBV5-8 and TRBJ2-3, with TRBD1 as a possible D gene (5 bases). CDR3 length: 17 residues. The V end lost 4 bases, the J end lost 0 bases, and 18 bases lay between the germline ends. Per germline, CDR1 SGHTS and CDR2 YDEGEE.